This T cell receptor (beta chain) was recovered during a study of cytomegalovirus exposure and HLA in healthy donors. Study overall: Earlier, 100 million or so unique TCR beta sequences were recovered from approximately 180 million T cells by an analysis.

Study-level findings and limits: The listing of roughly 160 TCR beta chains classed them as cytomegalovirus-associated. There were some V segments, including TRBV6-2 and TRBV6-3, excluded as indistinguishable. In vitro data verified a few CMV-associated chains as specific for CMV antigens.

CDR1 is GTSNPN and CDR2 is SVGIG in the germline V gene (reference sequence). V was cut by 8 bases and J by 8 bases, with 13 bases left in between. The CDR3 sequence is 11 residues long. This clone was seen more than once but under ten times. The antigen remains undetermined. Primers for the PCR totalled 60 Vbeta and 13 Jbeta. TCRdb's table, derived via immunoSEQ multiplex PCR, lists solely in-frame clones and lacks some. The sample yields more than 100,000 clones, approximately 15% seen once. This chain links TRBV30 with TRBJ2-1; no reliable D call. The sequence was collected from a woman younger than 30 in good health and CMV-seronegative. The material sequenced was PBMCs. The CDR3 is CATTFGYEQFF. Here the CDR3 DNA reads TGTGCCACCACCTTTGGCTATGAGCAGTTCTTC.